These T cell receptor beta chains were read from a single sample in a study of T cell repertoires in cytomegalovirus infection. TCRdb recomputed calls from the reads with MiXCR, one row per CDR3 protein. The data contain under 800,000 distinct CDR3 sequences, about 24% of them seen just once; the ten biggest clones take up 6.5% to 10%. The specimen was CD8+ T cells from PBMCs. Source of these receptors: a human donor in good health (CMV status not recorded). Some clones in this sample may be carry-over from other donors' samples. The CDR3 runs from the conserved cysteine through the conserved F or W. D genes are given only for firm matches. A row's size may be missing; if present it is once, few, many or a size class.

CDR3	DNA	J	size	D	V
CASSSRGLAEITNTEAFF	TGTGCCAGCAGTTCCAGGGGGCTAGCCGAAATTACGAACACTGAAGCTTTCTTT	TRBJ1-1	many	TRBD1	TRBV6-1
CASRTGIEAFF	TGTGCCAGCAGGACCGGGATTGAAGCTTTCTTT	TRBJ1-1	few	-	TRBV6-5
CASSWTGESTDTQYF	TGTGCCAGCAGTTGGACAGGGGAAAGCACAGATACGCAGTATTTT	TRBJ2-3	many	TRBD1	TRBV6-2/TRBV6-3
CASKGFTEAFF	TGTGCCAGTAAGGGATTTACTGAAGCTTTCTTT	TRBJ1-1	-	-	TRBV19
CVSSLSGGLNEQFF	TGTGTCAGCAGCCTCAGTGGGGGGTTAAATGAGCAGTTCTTC	TRBJ2-1	-	-	TRBV7-3
CASSLRGEGGVEQYF	TGTGCCAGCAGCTTAAGGGGGGAAGGAGGTGTCGAGCAGTACTTC	TRBJ2-7	-	-	TRBV5-4
CSVDYGLGGEKLFF	TGCAGCGTTGACTACGGGCTGGGGGGTGAAAAACTGTTTTTT	TRBJ1-4	few	-	TRBV29-1
CASSQDGRRSPLHF	TGCGCCAGCAGCCAAGACGGGAGGAGATCACCCCTCCACTTT	TRBJ1-6	-	-	TRBV4-1
CSARGTEETQYF	TGCAGCGCCCGGGGAACGGAAGAGACCCAGTACTTC	TRBJ2-5	few	-	TRBV29-1
CSAGSWGTEAFF	TGCAGCGCCGGCTCGTGGGGAACTGAAGCTTTCTTT	TRBJ1-1	-	-	TRBV29-1
CASSPPLGEPGTAYEQYF	TGTGCCAGCTCACCACCTCTGGGGGAACCGGGGACCGCCTACGAGCAGTACTTC	TRBJ2-7	few	-	TRBV18
CASGVEWGEPFVGYNEQFF	TGTGCCAGCGGGGTAGAATGGGGCGAGCCCTTTGTGGGCTACAATGAGCAGTTCTTC	TRBJ2-1	few	-	TRBV28
CASSPRSTIQYF	TGTGCCAGCAGCCCCCGAAGTACCATTCAGTACTTC	TRBJ2-4	-	-	TRBV7-9
CASSYSIPGTDTQYF	TGTGCCAGCAGTTACTCGATACCGGGGACAGATACGCAGTATTTT	TRBJ2-3	-	-	TRBV6-6
CASSFLKGVNSPLHF	TGTGCCAGCAGCTTCCTAAAGGGGGTGAATTCACCCCTCCACTTT	TRBJ1-6	many	-	TRBV12-3/TRBV12-4
CSAREDEDTEAFF	TGCAGTGCTAGAGAAGATGAGGATACTGAAGCTTTCTTT	TRBJ1-1	-	-	TRBV20-1
CASSLHYEQYF	TGTGCCAGCAGTTTGCACTACGAGCAGTACTTC	TRBJ2-7	-	-	TRBV12-3/TRBV12-4
CASSDTGQGYSPLHF	TGTGCCAGCAGTGATACCGGGCAGGGGTATTCACCCCTCCACTTT	TRBJ1-6	-	-	TRBV6-4
CASSPPGGLGQVPNTGELFF	TGTGCCAGCAGCCCCCCAGGGGGATTAGGACAGGTCCCGAACACCGGGGAGCTGTTTTTT	TRBJ2-2	many	TRBD1	TRBV7-9
CASTGTDTDTQYF	TGTGCCAGCACTGGGACTGACACAGATACGCAGTATTTT	TRBJ2-3	-	-	TRBV6-5
CAISEFEETQYF	TGTGCCATCAGTGAATTTGAAGAGACCCAGTACTTC	TRBJ2-5	few	-	TRBV10-3
CASSLAKETEAFF	TGTGCCAGCAGCTTGGCTAAGGAGACTGAAGCTTTCTTT	TRBJ1-1	many	-	TRBV7-6
CASSLRGKRGTDTQYF	TGTGCCAGCAGTCTCCGGGGGAAACGGGGCACAGATACGCAGTATTTT	TRBJ2-3	many	-	TRBV6-5
CASSLVAGSSSYNEQFF	TGTGCCAGCAGCTTAGTAGCGGGGAGCTCCTCCTACAATGAGCAGTTCTTC	TRBJ2-1	-	TRBD2	TRBV7-6
CASSLARQLNNEKLFF	TGTGCCAGCAGCTTAGCGCGCCAGCTAAATAATGAAAAACTGTTTTTT	TRBJ1-4	many	-	TRBV7-8
CASSFPGPSSEANVLTF	TGTGCCAGCAGCTTTCCAGGGCCCAGCTCTGAGGCCAACGTCCTGACTTTC	TRBJ2-6	once	-	TRBV7-2
CASSQDPGRDEQYF	TGCGCCAGCAGCCAAGATCCGGGGAGGGACGAGCAGTACTTC	TRBJ2-7	-	TRBD2	TRBV4-1
CASSGPGQPNYGYTF	TGTGCCAGCAGTGGACCGGGACAGCCAAACTATGGCTACACCTTC	TRBJ1-2	few	TRBD1	TRBV2
CASSLGRRRGAYQETQYF	TGTGCCAGCAGCTTAGGTCGAAGGCGGGGGGCCTACCAAGAGACCCAGTACTTC	TRBJ2-5	many	TRBD2	TRBV7-2
CAISEVDSAYNEQFF	TGTGCCATCAGTGAGGTGGATAGCGCGTACAATGAGCAGTTCTTC	TRBJ2-1	many	-	TRBV10-3
CASSPAGREEETQYF	TGTGCCAGCAGCCCGGCGGGCAGGGAAGAAGAGACCCAGTACTTC	TRBJ2-5	-	-	TRBV7-9
CSALTGQGLIYEQYF	TGCAGTGCGCTAACAGGACAGGGGTTAATCTACGAGCAGTACTTC	TRBJ2-7	few	TRBD1	TRBV20-1
CASNAGSSGANVLTF	TGTGCCAGTAATGCAGGGAGCTCTGGGGCCAACGTCCTGACTTTC	TRBJ2-6	-	-	TRBV19
CASSLSFSGYGYTF	TGTGCCAGCAGTTTATCTTTCTCGGGCTATGGCTACACCTTC	TRBJ1-2	-	-	TRBV28
CASSLQGDQYNEQFF	TGCGCCAGTAGCCTGCAGGGTGACCAATACAATGAGCAGTTCTTC	TRBJ2-1	-	-	TRBV5-1
CSAPDSTISGYEQYF	TGCAGTGCTCCAGACAGTACCATATCAGGCTACGAGCAGTACTTC	TRBJ2-7	once	-	TRBV20-1
CASSRQVLFSGEQFF	TGTGCCAGCAGTCGACAGGTGCTCTTCTCGGGTGAGCAGTTCTTC	TRBJ2-1	-	-	TRBV6-1
CACSLAGGSYNEQFF	TGTGCCTGCAGCTTAGCAGGGGGATCCTACAATGAGCAGTTCTTC	TRBJ2-1	-	TRBD1	TRBV7-8
CATGLQNTEAFF	TGTGCCACCGGGTTACAGAACACTGAAGCTTTCTTT	TRBJ1-1	many	-	TRBV6-5
CASSGGTSSTDTQYF	TGTGCCAGCAGCGGCGGGACCTCGAGCACAGATACGCAGTATTTT	TRBJ2-3	many	-	TRBV7-8
CASSLENRSPYEQYF	TGTGCCAGCAGCTTAGAGAACAGGAGTCCCTACGAGCAGTACTTC	TRBJ2-7	many	-	TRBV7-2
CAISDVGLYEQYF	TGTGCCATCAGTGATGTGGGTTTGTACGAGCAGTACTTC	TRBJ2-7	many	-	TRBV10-3
CASSRWGGQSTDTQYF	TGTGCCAGCAGCCGTTGGGGCGGGCAAAGCACAGATACGCAGTATTTT	TRBJ2-3	-	-	TRBV7-3
CSARQDRDNRLNTEAFF	TGCAGTGCTCGGCAGGACAGGGACAATAGACTGAACACTGAAGCTTTCTTT	TRBJ1-1	-	TRBD1	TRBV20-1
CASSRDRDGRVDEQYF	TGTGCCAGCAGCCGCGACAGGGACGGTAGGGTCGACGAGCAGTACTTC	TRBJ2-7	few	TRBD1	TRBV7-9
CASRAGHEQFF	TGTGCCAGCAGAGCCGGCCATGAGCAGTTCTTC	TRBJ2-1	-	-	TRBV28
CASSLLTGTGGHTGELFF	TGTGCCAGCAGCCTACTCACCGGGACAGGGGGGCACACCGGGGAGCTGTTTTTT	TRBJ2-2	-	TRBD1	TRBV3-1
CASSYRGTAPSYNEQFF	TGTGCCAGCAGTTACAGGGGGACAGCCCCCTCCTACAATGAGCAGTTCTTC	TRBJ2-1	-	TRBD1	TRBV6-5
CASSLFTYNEQFF	TGTGCCAGCAGCCTTTTCACCTACAATGAGCAGTTCTTC	TRBJ2-1	-	-	TRBV12-3/TRBV12-4
CASSVGRTNQPQHF	TGTGCCAGCAGTGTCGGCAGGACAAATCAGCCCCAGCATTTT	TRBJ1-5	few	-	TRBV2
CASSLEQVYNEQFF	TGCGCCAGCAGCTTGGAACAGGTCTACAATGAGCAGTTCTTC	TRBJ2-1	few	-	TRBV5-1
CASSVWGRFADTQYF	TGTGCCAGCAGCGTGTGGGGAAGGTTTGCAGATACGCAGTATTTT	TRBJ2-3	many	-	TRBV11-2